The entry that follows covers one T cell receptor (beta chain) sequence. Antigen specificity is unknown. This entry comes from a study of OX40 agonist ivuxolimab in advanced cancers. On the study more broadly: Across the patients, intravenous ivuxolimab was delivered every 2 weeks at 0.01 to 10 mg/kg.

Findings and limits, study-wide: CD8+ T cells (on average) carried more expanded clones than CD4+ T cells. At 0.1 to 3.0 mg/kg, CD4+ and CD8+ blood T cells expanded clonally by week 6.

Assay: immunoSEQ multiplex PCR; the TCRdb copy retains only in-frame clones and omits some. Among some 70,000 clones listed, about 91% were seen once. Between the trimmed V and J ends, which lost 1 base and 5 bases, there was a span of 15 bases. CDR3 length: 16 amino acids. Germline CDR1 is SGHTA and CDR2 is FQGNSA. Sample: CD4+ or CD8+ T cells sorted from blood, taken in a trial of the OX40 agonist ivuxolimab. V is TRBV7-2 and J is TRBJ2-1; tentative D call: TRBD2 (6 bases). The TCR comes from an adult with an advanced solid tumor such as melanoma, head and neck, liver or kidney cancer. The CDR3 region has the DNA TGTGCCAGCAGCTTAGTAGTTAGGGACTTTGACAATGAGCAGTTCTTC. Translating gives CASSLVVRDFDNEQFF.